A selection of T cell receptor beta chains follows, all from one sample in a study of CD8+CD57+ T cells in acquired aplastic anemia. Via MiXCR, TCRdb re-called the reads, giving one row per CDR3 protein. The sample lists 150,000 or so distinct CDR3 sequences, roughly 49% occurring once. The specimen sequenced was sorted CD4+, CD8+, or CD8+CD57+ T cells (not recorded which) from PBMCs. These receptors were obtained from a human donor with aplastic anemia. CDR3s leave out the opening cysteine and the closing phenylalanine or tryptophan. Each record gives: V gene, J gene, clone size, CDR3 protein. Size values are once, few and many counts, or a class for expanded clones, and some rows have none.

TRBV24-1	TRBJ2-5	-	ATSDRDSETQY
TRBV27	TRBJ1-6	-	ASSPKGTVKSPLH
TRBV2	TRBJ1-2	many	ASSDGGQGALNYGYT
TRBV20-1	TRBJ1-5	-	SARKDRGNQPQH
TRBV29-1	TRBJ2-7	-	SVGTSGAEQY
TRBV7-9	TRBJ1-2	-	ASSQTQWYGYT
TRBV6-1	TRBJ1-2	many	ASTQLPRMNYGYT
TRBV19	TRBJ1-1	-	ASRAGENTEAF
TRBV7-2	TRBJ2-7	-	ASSAGQYSYEQY
TRBV2	TRBJ2-5	few	ASSGQGETQY
TRBV4-2	TRBJ2-7	many	ASSPGPSYEQY
TRBV7-6	TRBJ2-5	many	ASSWGRGTAETQY
TRBV19	TRBJ2-7	-	ASTEGGGELY
TRBV2	TRBJ2-7	many	ASSEYAAYEQY
TRBV6-1	TRBJ1-5	many	ASSEKDFSNQPQH
TRBV29-1	TRBJ2-5	-	SVASGGARQETQY
TRBV5-1	TRBJ1-5	many	ASSLTGGNYNQPQH
TRBV7-9	TRBJ2-7	once	ASSHVGRAYEQY
TRBV19	TRBJ2-1	-	ASSIPAGGYNEQF
TRBV28	TRBJ2-5	once	ASTTSGVGETQY
TRBV2	TRBJ1-6	-	ASSDRVVSPLH
TRBV7-2	TRBJ2-7	many	ASSLNLAGGYEQY
TRBV29-1	TRBJ1-4	-	SAISDFNEKLF
TRBV9	TRBJ1-5	many	ASSVGGSNQPQH
TRBV20-1	TRBJ2-2	-	SARDPTGTSTGELF
TRBV24-1	TRBJ2-3	-	ATSDPTETEYTQY
TRBV9	TRBJ2-7	-	ASSVETGFVYEQY
TRBV6-1	TRBJ2-5	once	ASSDLFRDRQGTQY
TRBV10-3	TRBJ1-4	few	AISEARGSYEKLF
TRBV24-1	TRBJ2-7	few	ATSDSGLNPTEQY
TRBV4-2	TRBJ2-2	many	ASSQGTGELF
TRBV7-2	TRBJ1-1	many	ASSLGFGNLNTEAF
TRBV12-3/TRBV12-4	TRBJ2-7	-	ASSKTGGGYEQY
TRBV10-3	TRBJ2-2	once	AISRREGDTGELF
TRBV2	TRBJ1-5	-	ASAGPEAHQH
TRBV2	TRBJ2-7	many	ASISTAAYEQY
TRBV11-2	TRBJ2-3	-	ASSLVVTRTDTQY
TRBV11-2	TRBJ2-7	-	ASSLDRRSDEQY
TRBV20-1	TRBJ2-3	-	SASRPSGDTDTQY
TRBV19	TRBJ2-3	-	ASSKTGFPNSDTQY
TRBV15	TRBJ2-5	-	ATSEGGQGGETQY